The source of this T cell receptor beta chain is a study of beta chain features in type 1 diabetes. About the study: Healthy donors, compared against patients, showed similar age, gender and cell yields.

This CDR3 region has 15 residues. Germline V lookup: CDR1 MGHRA, CDR2 YSYEKL. V lost 3 bases and J lost 5; bases outside the gene matches: 6. To note about this clone: Its specificity is unknown.

Expressed TCRB transcripts were sequenced because the entire RNA isolate underwent reverse transcription. The protocol was immunoSEQ multiplex PCR, while the TCRdb copy is restricted to in-frame clones and leaves out a portion. The sample records 640,000 or so clones, under 15% being singletons. Only one heparinised blood draw was taken per donor, and its volume averaged around 100 mL. The authors sorted CD4+ naive, central memory, regulatory and stem cell-like memory cells via CD45RO/CCR7/CD25/CD127/CD95/CD27. Broader study findings: Moderate but significant shortening of TCRB CDR3s was recorded in all four CD4+ subsets from Type 1 diabetes patients. Within the patient group, naive, central memory and Treg TCRB repertoires appeared more similar to each other than within healthy donors.

The TCR originated in a young man with type 1 diabetes. The sequenced sample consisted of naive CD4+ T cells from blood. The chain links TRBV4-1 to TRBJ2-7, with 11 bases matching TRBD2. Here the CDR3 DNA reads TGCGCCAGCAGCCACATAGGACTAGCGGGCGACGAGCAGTACTTC. It encodes CASSHIGLAGDEQYF.